This T cell receptor beta chain was captured in a study of blood T cell repertoires in COVID-19. Per the germline V gene, CDR1 is SGDLS and CDR2 is YYNGEE. This CDR3 contains 20 residues. The trim removed 4 bases at V and 3 bases at J, leaving 18 bases unmatched. Generated by immunoSEQ multiplex PCR, the TCRdb table keeps only in-frame clones and is missing some. This table holds about 230,000 clones, roughly 85% found once. The sample taken for sequencing was peripheral blood. This TCR came from a woman in her sixties or seventies with active or convalescent COVID-19. This chain connects TRBV9 to TRBJ2-3, with 12 bases that match TRBD2. CDR3 protein: CASSPPRLAGGPINTDTQYF. CDR3 nucleotides: TGTGCCAGCAGCCCCCCCCGGCTAGCGGGAGGGCCGATTAATACAGATACGCAGTATTTT.